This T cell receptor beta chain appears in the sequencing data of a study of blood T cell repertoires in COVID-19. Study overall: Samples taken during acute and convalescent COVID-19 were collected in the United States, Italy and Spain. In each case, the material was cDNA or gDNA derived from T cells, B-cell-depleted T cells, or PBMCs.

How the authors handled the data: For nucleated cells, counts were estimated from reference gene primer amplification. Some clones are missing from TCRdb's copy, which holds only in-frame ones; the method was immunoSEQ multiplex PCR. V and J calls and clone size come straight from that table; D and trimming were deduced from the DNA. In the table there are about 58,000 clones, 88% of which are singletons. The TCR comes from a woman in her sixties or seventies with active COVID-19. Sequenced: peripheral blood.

CDR3: CASSLVATSGNNEQFF. The DNA for the CDR3 is TGTGCCAGCAGCTTAGTTGCGACTAGCGGCAACAATGAGCAGTTCTTC. The chain uses TRBV7-9 and TRBJ2-1; TRBD2 matches 9 bases. With 1 base clipped from V and 5 bases from J, the junction kept 6 bases outside the gene matches. CDR1 and CDR2 (germline): SEHNR, FQNEAQ (reference sequence). CDR3 length equals 16 residues.